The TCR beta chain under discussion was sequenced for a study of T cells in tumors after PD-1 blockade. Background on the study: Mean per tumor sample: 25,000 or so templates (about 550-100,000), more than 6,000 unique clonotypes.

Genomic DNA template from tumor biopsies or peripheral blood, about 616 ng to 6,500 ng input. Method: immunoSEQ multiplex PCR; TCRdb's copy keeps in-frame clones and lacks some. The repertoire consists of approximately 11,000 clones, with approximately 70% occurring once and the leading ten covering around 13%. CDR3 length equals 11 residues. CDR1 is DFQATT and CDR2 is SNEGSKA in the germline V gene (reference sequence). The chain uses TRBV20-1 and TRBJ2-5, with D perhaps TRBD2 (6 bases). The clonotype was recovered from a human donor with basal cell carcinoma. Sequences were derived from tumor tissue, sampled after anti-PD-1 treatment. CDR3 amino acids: CSFLAEETQYF. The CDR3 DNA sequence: TGCAGCTTTTTAGCGGAAGAGACCCAGTACTTC.